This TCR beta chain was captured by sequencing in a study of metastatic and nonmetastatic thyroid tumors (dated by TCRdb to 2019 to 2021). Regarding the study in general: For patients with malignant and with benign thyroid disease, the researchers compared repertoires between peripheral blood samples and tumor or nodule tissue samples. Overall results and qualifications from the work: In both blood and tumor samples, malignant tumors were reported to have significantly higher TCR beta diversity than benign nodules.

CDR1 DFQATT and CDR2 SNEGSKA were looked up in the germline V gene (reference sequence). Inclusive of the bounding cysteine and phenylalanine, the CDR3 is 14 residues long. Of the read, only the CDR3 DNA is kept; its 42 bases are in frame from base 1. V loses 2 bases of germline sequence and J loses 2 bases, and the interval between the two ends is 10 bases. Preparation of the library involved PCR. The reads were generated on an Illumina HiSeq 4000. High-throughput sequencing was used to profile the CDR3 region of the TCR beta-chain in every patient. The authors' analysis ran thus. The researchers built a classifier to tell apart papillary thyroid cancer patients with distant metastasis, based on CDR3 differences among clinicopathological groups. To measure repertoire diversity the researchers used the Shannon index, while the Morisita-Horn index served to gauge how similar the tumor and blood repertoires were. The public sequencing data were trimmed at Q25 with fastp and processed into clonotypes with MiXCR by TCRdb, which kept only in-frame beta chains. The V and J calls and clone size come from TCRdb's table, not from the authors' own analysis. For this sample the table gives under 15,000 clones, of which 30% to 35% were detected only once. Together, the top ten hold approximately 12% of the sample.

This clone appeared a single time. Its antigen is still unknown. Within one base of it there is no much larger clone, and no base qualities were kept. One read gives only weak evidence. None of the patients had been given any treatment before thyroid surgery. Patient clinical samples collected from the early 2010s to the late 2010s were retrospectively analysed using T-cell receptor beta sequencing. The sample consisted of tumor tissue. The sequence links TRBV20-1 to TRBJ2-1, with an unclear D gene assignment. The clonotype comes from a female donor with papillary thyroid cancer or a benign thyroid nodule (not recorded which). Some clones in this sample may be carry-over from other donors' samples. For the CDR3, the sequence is CSARFRHTYNEQFF. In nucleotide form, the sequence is TGCAGTGCTAGATTTCGGCACACCTACAATGAGCAGTTCTTC.